This T cell receptor (beta chain) was observed in a study of CXCR3-negative and CXCR3-positive naive CD8 T cells. Study conclusions and caveats: Both naive subsets showed comparably high diversity, and memory CD8+ cells showed much lower diversity.

As to this clonotype: Its specificity is unknown.

Each TRB cDNA library was prepared by 5' RACE (with UMI labels). TCRdb reprocessed the 5' RACE reads and keeps a single row for each CDR3 protein, giving no DNA. The listing records approximately 58,000 distinct CDR3 sequences. The germline V gene has CDR1 MDHEN and CDR2 SYDVKM. The CDR3 covers 15 residues. J is TRBJ2-6 and V is TRBV28. The clonotype comes from a human donor in good health. Some clones in this sample may be carry-over from other donors' samples. The sequencing sample was made of naive CXCR3- CD8+ T cells from blood. The subset was: CD45RO-CCR7+CD27+CD95- naive CD8+ T cells lacking CXCR3 (TNR3-). This CDR3 reads CASSFSGNGANVLTF. The complete variable domain, with remaining parts taken from reference TRBV28 and TRBJ2-6, reads DVKVTQSSRYLVKRTGEKVFLECVQDMDHENMFWYRQDPGLGLRLIYFSYDVKMKEKGDIPEGYSVSREKKERFSLILESASTNQTSMYLCASSFSGNGANVLTFGAGSRLTVL.